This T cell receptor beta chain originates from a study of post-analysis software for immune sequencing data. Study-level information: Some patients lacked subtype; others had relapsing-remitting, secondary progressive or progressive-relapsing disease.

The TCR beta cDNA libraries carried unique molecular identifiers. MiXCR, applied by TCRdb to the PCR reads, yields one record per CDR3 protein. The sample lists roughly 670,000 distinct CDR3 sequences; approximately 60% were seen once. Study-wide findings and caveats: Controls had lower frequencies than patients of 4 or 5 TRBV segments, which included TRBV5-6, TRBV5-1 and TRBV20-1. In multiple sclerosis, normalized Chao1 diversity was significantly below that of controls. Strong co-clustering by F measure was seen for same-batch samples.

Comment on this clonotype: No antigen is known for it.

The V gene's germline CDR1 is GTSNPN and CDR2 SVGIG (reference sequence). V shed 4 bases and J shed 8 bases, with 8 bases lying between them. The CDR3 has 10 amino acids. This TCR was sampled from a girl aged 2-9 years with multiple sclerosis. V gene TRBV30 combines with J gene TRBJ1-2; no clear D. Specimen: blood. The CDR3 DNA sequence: TGTGCCTGGAAGCAGGCGGGCTACACCTTC. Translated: CAWKQAGYTF.